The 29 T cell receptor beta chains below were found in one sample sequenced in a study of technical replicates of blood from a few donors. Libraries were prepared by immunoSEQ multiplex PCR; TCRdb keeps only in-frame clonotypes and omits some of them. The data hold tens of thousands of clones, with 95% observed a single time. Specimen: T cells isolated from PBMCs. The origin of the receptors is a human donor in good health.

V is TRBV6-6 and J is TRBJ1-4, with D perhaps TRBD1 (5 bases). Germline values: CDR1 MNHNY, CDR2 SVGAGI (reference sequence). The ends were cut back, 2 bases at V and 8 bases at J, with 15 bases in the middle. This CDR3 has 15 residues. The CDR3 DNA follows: TGTGCCAGCAGTTACATGGGGGGTGGTCGCGAAAAACTGTTTTTT. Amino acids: CASSYMGGGREKLFF.

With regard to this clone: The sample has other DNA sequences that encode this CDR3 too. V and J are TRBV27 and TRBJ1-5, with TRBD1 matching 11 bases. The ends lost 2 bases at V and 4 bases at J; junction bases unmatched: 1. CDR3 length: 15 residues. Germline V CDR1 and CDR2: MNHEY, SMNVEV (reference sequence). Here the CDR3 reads CASSLGTGGNQPQHF. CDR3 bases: TGTGCCAGCAGTTTAGGGACAGGGGGTAATCAGCCCCAGCATTTT.

The CDR3 DNA is TGTGCCAGCGGGGAAAGGGGCTATGGCTACACCTTC. This translates into CASGERGYGYTF. The chain has TRBV2 and TRBJ1-2, with a weak D call TRBD1 (5 bases). The CDR3 is 12 residues long. Germline V gene lookup returns CDR1 SNHLY and CDR2 FYNNEI. Trimming took off 8 bases at V and 4 bases at J, with 11 bases between the two ends.

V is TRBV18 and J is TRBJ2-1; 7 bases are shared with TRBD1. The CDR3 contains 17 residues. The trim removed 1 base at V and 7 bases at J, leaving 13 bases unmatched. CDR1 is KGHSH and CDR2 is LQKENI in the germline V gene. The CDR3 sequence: CASSPQEQWKGANEQFF. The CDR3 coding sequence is TGTGCCAGCTCACCACAGGAGCAGTGGAAGGGGGCGAATGAGCAGTTCTTC.

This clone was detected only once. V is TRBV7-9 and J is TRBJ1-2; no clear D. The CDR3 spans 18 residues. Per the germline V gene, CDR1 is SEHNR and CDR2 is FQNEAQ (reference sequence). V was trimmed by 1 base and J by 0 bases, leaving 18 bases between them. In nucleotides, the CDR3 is TGTGCCAGCAGCTTAGTCCACAGCACAAACCCCACTAACTATGGCTACACCTTC. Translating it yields CASSLVHSTNPTNYGYTF.

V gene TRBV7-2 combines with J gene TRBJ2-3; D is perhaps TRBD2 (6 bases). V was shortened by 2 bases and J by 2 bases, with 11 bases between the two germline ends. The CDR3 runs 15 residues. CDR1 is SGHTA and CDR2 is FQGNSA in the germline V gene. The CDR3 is CASSLYGTSTDTQYF. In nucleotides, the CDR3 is TGTGCCAGCAGCTTATATGGGACTTCCACAGATACGCAGTATTTT.

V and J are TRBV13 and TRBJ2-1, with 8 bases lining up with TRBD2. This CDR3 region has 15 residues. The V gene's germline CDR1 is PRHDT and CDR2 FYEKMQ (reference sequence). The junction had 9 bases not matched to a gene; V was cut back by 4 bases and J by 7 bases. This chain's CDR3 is CASSSRQREFNEQFF. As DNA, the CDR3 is TGTGCCAGCAGCTCGAGACAGCGGGAGTTTAATGAGCAGTTCTTC. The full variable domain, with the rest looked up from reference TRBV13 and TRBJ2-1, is AAGVIQSPRHLIKEKRETATLKCYPIPRHDTVYWYQQGPGQDPQFLISFYEKMQSDKGSIPDRFSAQQFSDYHSELNMSSLELGDSALYFCASSSRQREFNEQFFGPGTRLTVL.

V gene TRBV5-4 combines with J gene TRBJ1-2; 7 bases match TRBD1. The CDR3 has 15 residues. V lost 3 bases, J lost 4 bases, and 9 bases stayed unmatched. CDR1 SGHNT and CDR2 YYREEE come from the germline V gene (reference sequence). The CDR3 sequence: CASSYTTGVTYGYTF. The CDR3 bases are TGTGCCAGCAGCTACACTACAGGGGTAACCTATGGCTACACCTTC.

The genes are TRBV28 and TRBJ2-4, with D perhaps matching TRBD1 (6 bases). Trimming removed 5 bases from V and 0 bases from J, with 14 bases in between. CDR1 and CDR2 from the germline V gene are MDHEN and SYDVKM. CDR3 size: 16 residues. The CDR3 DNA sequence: TGTGCCAGCAGTACACGACAGGTACAAGCCAAAAACATTCAGTACTTC. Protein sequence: CASSTRQVQAKNIQYF.

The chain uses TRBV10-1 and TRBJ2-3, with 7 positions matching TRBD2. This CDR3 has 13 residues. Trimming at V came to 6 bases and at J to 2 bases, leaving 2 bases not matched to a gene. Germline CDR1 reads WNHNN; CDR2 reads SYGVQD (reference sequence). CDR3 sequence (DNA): TGCGCCAGCAGCGGGACTACCACAGATACGCAGTATTTT. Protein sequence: CASSGTTTDTQYF.

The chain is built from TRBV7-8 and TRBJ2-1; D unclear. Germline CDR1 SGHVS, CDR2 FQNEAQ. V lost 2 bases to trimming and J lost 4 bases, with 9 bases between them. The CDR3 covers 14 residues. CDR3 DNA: TGTGCCAGCAGCTTAAATACACAATACAATGAGCAGTTCTTC. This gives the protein CASSLNTQYNEQFF.

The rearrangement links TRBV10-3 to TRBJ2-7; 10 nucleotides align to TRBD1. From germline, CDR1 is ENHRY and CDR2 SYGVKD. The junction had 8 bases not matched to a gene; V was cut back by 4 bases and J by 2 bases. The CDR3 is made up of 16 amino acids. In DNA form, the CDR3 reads TGTGCCATCAGTGGGGGAGACAGGGGGCGAACCTACGAGCAGTACTTC. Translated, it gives CAISGGDRGRTYEQYF.

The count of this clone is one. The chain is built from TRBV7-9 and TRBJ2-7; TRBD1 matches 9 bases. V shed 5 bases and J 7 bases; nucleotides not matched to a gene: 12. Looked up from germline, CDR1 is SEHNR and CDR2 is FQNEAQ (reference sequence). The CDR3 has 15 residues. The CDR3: CASSIGQGLAGEQYF. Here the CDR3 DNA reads TGTGCCAGCAGCATTGGACAGGGGCTCGCTGGGGAGCAGTACTTC.

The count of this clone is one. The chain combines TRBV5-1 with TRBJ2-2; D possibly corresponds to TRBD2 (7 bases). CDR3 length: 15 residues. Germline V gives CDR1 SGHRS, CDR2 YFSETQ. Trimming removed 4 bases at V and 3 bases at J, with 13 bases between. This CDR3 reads CASSGGGSDTGELFF. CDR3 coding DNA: TGCGCCAGCAGCGGCGGGGGCTCGGACACCGGGGAGCTGTTTTTT.

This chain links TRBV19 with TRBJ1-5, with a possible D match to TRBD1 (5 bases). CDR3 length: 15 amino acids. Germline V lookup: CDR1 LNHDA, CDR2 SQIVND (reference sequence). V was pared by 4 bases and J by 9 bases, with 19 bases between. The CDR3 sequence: CASSSGTLRGWPQHF. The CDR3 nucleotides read TGTGCCAGTAGTAGCGGGACGCTGCGGGGATGGCCCCAGCATTTT.

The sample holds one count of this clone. This CDR3 is CASSSGLAGISTDTQYF. CDR3 in DNA: TGCGCCAGCAGCTCGGGACTAGCGGGAATTAGCACAGATACGCAGTATTTT. This chain joins TRBV5-1 and TRBJ2-3, with TRBD2 matching over 13 bases. This CDR3 contains 17 residues. J was trimmed by 0 bases and V by 3 bases; bases with no gene match: 4. The germline gives CDR1 SGHRS, CDR2 YFSETQ.

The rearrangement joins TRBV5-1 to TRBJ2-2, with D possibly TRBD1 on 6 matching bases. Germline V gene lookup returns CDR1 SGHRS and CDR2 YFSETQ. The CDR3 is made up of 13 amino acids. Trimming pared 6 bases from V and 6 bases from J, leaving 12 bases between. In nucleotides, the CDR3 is TGCGCCAGCAACAACAGGGTCTCCGGGGAGCTGTTTTTT. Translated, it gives CASNNRVSGELFF.

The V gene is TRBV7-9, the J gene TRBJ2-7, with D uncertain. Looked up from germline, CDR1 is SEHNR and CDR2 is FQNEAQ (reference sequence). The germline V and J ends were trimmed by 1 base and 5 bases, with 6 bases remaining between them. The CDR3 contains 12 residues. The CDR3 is CASSLGSDEQYF. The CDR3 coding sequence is TGTGCCAGCAGCTTAGGGTCGGACGAGCAGTACTTC.

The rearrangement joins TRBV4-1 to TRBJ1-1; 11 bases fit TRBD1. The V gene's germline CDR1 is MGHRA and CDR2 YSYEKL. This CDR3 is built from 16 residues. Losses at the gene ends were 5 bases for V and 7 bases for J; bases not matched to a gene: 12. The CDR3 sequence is CASSGHPGTGGDEAFF. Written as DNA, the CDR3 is TGCGCCAGCAGCGGCCATCCCGGGACAGGGGGTGATGAAGCTTTCTTT.

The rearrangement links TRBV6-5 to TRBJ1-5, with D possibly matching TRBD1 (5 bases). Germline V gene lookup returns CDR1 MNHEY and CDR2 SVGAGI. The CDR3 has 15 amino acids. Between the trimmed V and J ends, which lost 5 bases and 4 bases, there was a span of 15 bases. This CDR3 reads CASSTQGSGNQPQHF. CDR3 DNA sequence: TGTGCCAGCAGTACGCAGGGCTCCGGGAATCAGCCCCAGCATTTT.

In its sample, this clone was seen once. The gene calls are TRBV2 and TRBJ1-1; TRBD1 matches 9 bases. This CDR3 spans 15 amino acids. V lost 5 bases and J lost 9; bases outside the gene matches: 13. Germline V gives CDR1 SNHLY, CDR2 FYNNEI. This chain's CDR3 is CASSKGTGMTVKAFF. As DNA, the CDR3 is TGTGCCAGCAGTAAGGGGACAGGGATGACGGTTAAAGCTTTCTTT.

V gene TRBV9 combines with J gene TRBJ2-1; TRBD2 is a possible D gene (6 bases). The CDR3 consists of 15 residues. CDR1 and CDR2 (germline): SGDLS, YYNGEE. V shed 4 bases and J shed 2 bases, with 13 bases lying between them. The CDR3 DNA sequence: TGTGCCAGCAGCCCCCGAGTAGCGGCCTACAATGAGCAGTTCTTC. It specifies CASSPRVAAYNEQFF.

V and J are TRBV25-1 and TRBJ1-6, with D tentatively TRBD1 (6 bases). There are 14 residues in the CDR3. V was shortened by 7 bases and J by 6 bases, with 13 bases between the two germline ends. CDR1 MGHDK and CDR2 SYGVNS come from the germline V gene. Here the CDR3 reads CASNLQGFNSPLHF. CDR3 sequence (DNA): TGTGCCAGCAACCTACAGGGATTTAATTCACCCCTCCACTTT.

The CDR3 region is CATSRGLAGDSYNEQFF. Written as DNA, the CDR3 is TGTGCCACCAGCAGAGGACTAGCGGGGGACTCCTACAATGAGCAGTTCTTC. The rearrangement joins TRBV15 to TRBJ2-1; TRBD2 matches 12 bases. The CDR3 totals 17 residues. Trimming at V came to 1 base and at J to 0 bases, leaving 1 base not matched to a gene. The V gene's germline CDR1 is LNHNV and CDR2 YYDKDF (reference sequence).

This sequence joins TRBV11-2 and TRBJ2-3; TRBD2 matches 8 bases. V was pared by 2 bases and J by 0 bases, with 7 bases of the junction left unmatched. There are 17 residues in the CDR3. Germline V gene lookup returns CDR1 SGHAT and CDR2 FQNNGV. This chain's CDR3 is CASSLYRGGTSTDTQYF. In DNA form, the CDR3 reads TGTGCCAGCAGCTTATATCGGGGGGGGACTAGCACAGATACGCAGTATTTT.

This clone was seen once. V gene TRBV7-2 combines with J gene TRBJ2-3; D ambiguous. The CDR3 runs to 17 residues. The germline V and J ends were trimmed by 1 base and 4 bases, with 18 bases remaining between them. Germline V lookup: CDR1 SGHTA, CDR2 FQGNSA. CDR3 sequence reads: CASSLVISLVIADTQYF. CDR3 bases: TGTGCCAGCAGCTTAGTGATATCTTTAGTTATCGCAGATACGCAGTATTTT.

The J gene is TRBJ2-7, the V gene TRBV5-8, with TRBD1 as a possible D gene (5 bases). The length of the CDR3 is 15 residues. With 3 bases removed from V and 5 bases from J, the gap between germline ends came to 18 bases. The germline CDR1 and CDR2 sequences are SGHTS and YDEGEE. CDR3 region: CASSSPLTVFDEQYF. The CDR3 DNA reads TGTGCCAGCAGCTCCCCCTTGACAGTTTTCGACGAGCAGTACTTC.

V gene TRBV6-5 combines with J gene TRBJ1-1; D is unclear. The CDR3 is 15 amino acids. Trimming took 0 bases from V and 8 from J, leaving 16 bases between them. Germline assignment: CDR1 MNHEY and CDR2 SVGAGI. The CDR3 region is CASSYSIGGRVEAFF. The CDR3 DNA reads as TGTGCCAGCAGTTACTCGATCGGAGGCCGCGTGGAAGCTTTCTTT.

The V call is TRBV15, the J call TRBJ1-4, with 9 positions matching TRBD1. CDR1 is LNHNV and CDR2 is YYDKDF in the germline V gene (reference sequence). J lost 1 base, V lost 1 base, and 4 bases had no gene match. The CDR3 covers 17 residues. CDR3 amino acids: CATSRGNRGQTNEKLFF. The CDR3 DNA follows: TGTGCCACCAGCAGAGGAAACAGGGGGCAAACTAATGAAAAACTGTTTTTT.